These T cell receptor beta chains were read from a single sample in a study of T-cell reconstitution after alpha-beta-depleted transplantation in children. TCRdb analysed the PCR reads with MiXCR anew, one entry per CDR3 protein. Counted here are about 250,000 distinct CDR3 sequences, under 30% occurring once; the ten biggest clones make up 4.8%. The material was PBMCs, mostly from graft donor cells, obtained 360 days after TCRalphabeta/CD19-depleted stem cell transplant. These receptors came from a female patient between 2 and 15 years old who had a stem cell transplant for congenital amegakaryocytic thrombocytopenia, so the T cells may come from the graft donor. Each CDR3 is given with its conserved first and last residue. The order of the fields is D gene, V gene, J gene, clone size, CDR3 protein, CDR3 DNA. D genes are given only for firm matches. The size of a clone is reported for some rows only, either as once, few or many, or as a class for expanded clones.

TRBD2	TRBV20-1	TRBJ2-7	.	CSARHSGIVYEQYF	TGCAGTGCTAGACATAGCGGGATAGTCTACGAGCAGTACTTC
.	TRBV18	TRBJ2-5	.	CASSPPGRQETQYF	TGTGCCAGCTCACCGCCGGGCAGACAAGAGACCCAGTACTTC
.	TRBV28	TRBJ2-7	.	CASTLSAGIDYEQYF	TGTGCCAGCACCCTTTCGGCGGGGATAGACTACGAGCAGTACTTC
.	TRBV6-5	TRBJ2-7	few	CASSYSGEPGGYEQYF	TGTGCCAGCAGTTACTCTGGCGAACCCGGAGGGTACGAGCAGTACTTC
.	TRBV4-1	TRBJ1-1	.	CASSQDFRTRRTEAFF	TGCGCCAGCAGCCAAGATTTTAGGACAAGGAGGACTGAAGCTTTCTTT
.	TRBV27	TRBJ2-1	many	CASSLYGGSIYNEQFF	TGTGCCAGCAGTTTATACGGAGGGTCCATTTACAATGAGCAGTTCTTC
.	TRBV6-5	TRBJ2-1	few	CASSYTLRGPNADRFF	TGTGCCAGCAGTTACACCTTACGGGGCCCCAACGCGGACAGGTTCTTC
TRBD2	TRBV7-9	TRBJ2-1	.	CASSFYAGANNEQFF	TGTGCCAGCAGCTTCTACGCGGGAGCGAACAATGAGCAGTTCTTC
TRBD1	TRBV12-3/TRBV12-4	TRBJ2-3	.	CASSKQRTGGSNTDTQYF	TGTGCCAGCAGCAAACAACGGACAGGGGGCAGTAACACAGATACGCAGTATTTT
.	TRBV7-3	TRBJ2-1	few	CASSLTESSYNEQFF	TGTGCCAGCAGCTTAACCGAGAGCTCCTACAATGAGCAGTTCTTC
.	TRBV10-3	TRBJ2-7	.	CAISETVYEQYF	TGTGCCATCAGTGAGACGGTCTACGAGCAGTACTTC
.	TRBV4-2	TRBJ2-1	.	CASSQAFRFEGEQFF	TGTGCCAGCAGCCAAGCGTTTCGTTTTGAGGGTGAGCAGTTCTTC
TRBD2	TRBV10-1	TRBJ2-1	.	CASSVSGGNDEQFF	TGCGCCAGCAGTGTCAGCGGGGGCAATGATGAGCAGTTCTTC
.	TRBV4-3	TRBJ2-3	.	CASSQLALPDTQYF	TGCGCCAGCAGCCAACTAGCTCTCCCAGATACGCAGTATTTT
TRBD2	TRBV10-3	TRBJ2-2	.	CAISNGGLAANTGELFF	TGTGCCATCAGTAATGGAGGACTAGCAGCGAACACCGGGGAGCTGTTTTTT
TRBD1	TRBV5-8	TRBJ1-4	.	CASSLGGQATNEKLFF	TGTGCCAGCAGCTTGGGTGGACAGGCAACTAATGAAAAACTGTTTTTT
TRBD1	TRBV10-1	TRBJ2-2	few	CASSAQGATGELFF	TGCGCCAGCAGCGCACAGGGGGCCACCGGGGAGCTGTTTTTT
TRBD2	TRBV7-2	TRBJ2-7	.	CASKDSAGRYEQYF	TGTGCCAGCAAGGACTCAGCGGGGAGATACGAGCAGTACTTC
.	TRBV6-6	TRBJ1-6	few	CASMADDNSPLHF	TGTGCCAGCATGGCGGATGATAATTCACCCCTCCACTTT
.	TRBV4-3	TRBJ1-1	.	CASSQDLPGFGARVTEAFF	TGCGCCAGCAGCCAAGATCTACCCGGGTTCGGGGCGCGGGTCACTGAAGCTTTCTTT
TRBD1	TRBV11-2	TRBJ2-1	.	CASSLVQGSSEQFF	TGTGCCAGCAGCTTAGTACAGGGGTCTAGTGAGCAGTTCTTC
TRBD1	TRBV5-1	TRBJ2-7	.	CASSLGWLGDRDYEQYF	TGCGCCAGCAGCTTGGGATGGCTAGGGGACAGAGACTACGAGCAGTACTTC
.	TRBV4-1	TRBJ1-3	.	CASSQPRGTGNTIYF	TGCGCCAGCAGCCAGCCCCGAGGAACTGGAAACACCATATATTTT